These 26 T cell receptor beta chains share one sample of origin, sequenced in a study of glioma-infiltrating T cells. TCR alpha and beta CDR3 regions were amplified from RNA using iRepertoire nested multiplex PCR. TCRdb recomputed calls from the multiplex PCR reads with MiXCR, one row per CDR3 protein. This table has approximately 15,000 distinct CDR3 sequences, roughly 64% appearing once. The specimen was glioma tissue, nonneoplastic brain tissue, or PBMCs (not recorded which). The receptor set was obtained from a human donor with low-grade glioma or glioblastoma, undergoing nonglioma brain surgery, or in good health (not recorded which).

Regarding this clonotype: This sequence may be a read error, since a much larger clone differs from it by one base. CDR3 amino acids: CASSYRQINTGELFF. In DNA form, the CDR3 reads TGTGCCAGCAGTTACAGACAGATTAACACCGGGGAGCTGTTTTTT. The V gene is TRBV6-2 or TRBV6-3, the J gene TRBJ2-2; possible D gene TRBD1, 5 bases. This CDR3 spans 15 amino acids. The germline gives CDR1 MNHEY, CDR2 SVGEGT. The V end was cut by 2 bases, the J end by 2 bases, with 9 bases between.

This clonotype was found once. This sequence joins TRBV29-1 and TRBJ1-1; 10 nucleotides line up with TRBD1. The germline V gene encodes CDR1 SQVTM and CDR2 ANQGSEA. This CDR3 is built from 17 residues. With 5 bases clipped from V and 3 bases from J, the junction kept 15 bases outside the gene matches. The CDR3 loop is CSVSRWDRGSWDTEAFF. The DNA of the CDR3 is TGCAGCGTTTCGAGATGGGACAGGGGATCATGGGACACTGAAGCTTTCTTT. Full variable domain (outside the CDR3, taken from reference TRBV29-1 and TRBJ1-1): SAVISQKPSRDICQRGTSLTIQCQVDSQVTMMFWYRQQPGQSLTLIATANQGSEATYESGFVIDKFPISRPNLTFSTLTVSNMSPEDSSIYLCSVSRWDRGSWDTEAFFGQGTRLTVV.

In its sample, this clonotype is medium-sized. V gene TRBV27 combines with J gene TRBJ1-2; D is ambiguous. This CDR3 comprises 12 residues. Germline V gene lookup returns CDR1 MNHEY and CDR2 SMNVEV (reference sequence). The V and J ends lost 4 bases and 3 bases respectively, with 6 bases between them. The CDR3 DNA follows: TGTGCCAGCAGTTCACGTGACTATGGCTACACCTTC. Encoded protein: CASSSRDYGYTF.

The chain carries TRBV7-2 and TRBJ1-1, with D perhaps TRBD1 (6 bases). The germline V gene encodes CDR1 SGHTA and CDR2 FQGNSA. The CDR3 spans 15 residues. The V end lost 5 bases, the J end lost 0 bases, and 13 bases lay between the germline ends. Here the CDR3 reads CASSPEGVMNTEAFF. Here the CDR3 DNA reads TGTGCCAGCAGCCCCGAGGGGGTCATGAACACTGAAGCTTTCTTT.

The chain employs TRBV9 and TRBJ1-1, with a tentative D call TRBD1 (5 bases). Per the germline V gene, CDR1 is SGDLS and CDR2 is YYNGEE. Trimming cost V 3 bases and J 5 bases, with 11 bases left between them. This CDR3 has 13 residues. Written as DNA, the CDR3 is TGTGCCAGCAGCGCAGGGACCTGGACTGAAGCTTTCTTT. It codes for CASSAGTWTEAFF.

This clonotype is deemed medium-sized. The V and J genes are TRBV27 and TRBJ1-2, with D unresolved. V lost 6 bases and J lost 8, with 10 bases in between. Per the germline V gene, CDR1 is MNHEY and CDR2 is SMNVEV (reference sequence). The CDR3 sequence is 11 residues long. The CDR3 DNA is TGTGCCAGCAGGGACCCCGGGGGCTACACCTTC. It yields the protein CASRDPGGYTF.

This clonotype was seen a handful of times. This chain connects TRBV27 to TRBJ1-2; D gene uncertain. CDR3 length: 13 residues. Trimming cost V 6 bases and J 4 bases, with 12 bases left between them. Germline lookup yields CDR1 MNHEY and CDR2 SMNVEV (reference sequence). This chain's CDR3 is CASSRARTYGYTF. DNA of the CDR3: TGTGCCAGCAGCCGCGCACGGACCTATGGCTACACCTTC.

This clonotype was found many times. The rearrangement links TRBV12-3 or TRBV12-4 to TRBJ1-6, with D possibly TRBD1 on 6 matching bases. The CDR3 has 14 amino acids. Trimming left V 3 bases short and J 6 bases short, with 9 bases between. CDR3 coding DNA: TGTGCCAGCAGTTTCAGGGGCTTTAATTCACCCCTCCACTTT. Protein sequence: CASSFRGFNSPLHF.

The chain recombines TRBV7-3 with TRBJ2-5, with D unresolved. Germline CDR1 SGHTA, CDR2 FQGTGA. The V end was cut by 2 bases, the J end by 7 bases, with 14 bases between. CDR3 length equals 14 residues. The CDR3: CASSLAGSPGTQYF. The CDR3 nucleotides read TGTGCCAGCAGCTTAGCAGGAAGCCCCGGGACCCAGTACTTC.

On this clonotype itself: Germline is not matched at one junction end, which may reflect a read error. The rearrangement joins TRBV7-3 to TRBJ1-1, with D possibly being TRBD1 (5 bases). The CDR3 is 13 residues long. Germline V gene data show CDR1 as SGHTA and CDR2 as FQGTGA. The CDR3 loop is CASSLDSNTKAFF. DNA of the CDR3: TGTGCCAGCAGCTTAGACAGTAACACTAAAGCTTTCTTT.

About this clonotype itself: Germline is not matched at one junction end, which may reflect a read error. The chain uses TRBV27 and TRBJ1-1; no definite D call. This CDR3 has 14 amino acids. Germline V gene lookup returns CDR1 MNHEY and CDR2 SMNVEV (reference sequence). CDR3 sequence reads: CASSLQPPRTEAFF. The CDR3 DNA reads TGTGCCAGCAGCCTACAGCCGCCTAGGACTGAGGCTTTCTTT.

This clonotype was seen ten or more times. This chain uses TRBV28 with TRBJ1-2, with a tentative D call TRBD1 (5 bases). CDR3 length equals 11 residues. V dropped 1 base and J dropped 13 bases, with 10 bases sitting between them. CDR1 is MDHEN, CDR2 SYDVKM, per germline. The CDR3, as DNA: TGTGCCAGCAGTTTATTAGGGGTGCCCACCTTC. Translating it yields CASSLLGVPTF.

The chain carries TRBV18 and TRBJ1-1; D is perhaps TRBD1 (5 bases). Trimming removed 3 bases from V and 4 bases from J, with 12 bases in between. Germline values: CDR1 KGHSH, CDR2 LQKENI. The CDR3 length is 14 residues. The CDR3 nucleotides are TGTGCCAGCTCACCGGGGCAGATGATCACTGAAGCTTTCTTT. Amino acids: CASSPGQMITEAFF.

The chain recombines TRBV6-2 or TRBV6-3 with TRBJ2-5, with a weak D call TRBD2 (5 bases). The V gene lost 7 bases and the J gene lost 5 bases, with 17 bases spanning the gap. The CDR3 spans 14 residues. Germline V gives CDR1 MNHEY, CDR2 SVGEGT. CDR3 in amino acids: CASTRLPSRETQYF. CDR3 nucleotide sequence: TGTGCCAGCACCAGACTACCTTCGAGGGAGACCCAGTACTTC.

The rearrangement joins TRBV7-8 to TRBJ1-5, with no clear D. The CDR3 contains 13 residues. Trimming cost V 1 base and J 6 bases, with 7 bases left between them. Germline CDR1 and CDR2: SGHVS and FQNEAQ. The CDR3 here is CASSLEEGQPQHF. CDR3 DNA sequence: TGTGCCAGCAGCTTAGAGGAGGGTCAGCCCCAGCATTTT.

The chain recombines TRBV7-2 with TRBJ2-2, with no clear D. The germline CDR1 and CDR2 sequences are SGHTA and FQGNSA. This CDR3 spans 12 amino acids. V lost 6 bases to trimming and J lost 6 bases, with 8 bases between them. CDR3 protein: CASSFKAGELFF. The CDR3 DNA reads TGTGCCAGCAGTTTTAAGGCCGGGGAGCTGTTTTTT. The full variable domain, completed using reference TRBV7-2 and TRBJ2-2, is GAGVSQSPSNKVTEKGKDVELRCDPISGHTALYWYRQSLGQGLEFLIYFQGNSAPDKSGLPSDRFSAERTGGSVSTLTIQRTQQEDSAVYLCASSFKAGELFFGEGSRLTVL.

This clonotype was detected once. This rearrangement joins TRBV5-1 to TRBJ1-1; D is unresolved. Germline values: CDR1 SGHRS, CDR2 YFSETQ. V lost 1 base and J 0 bases, leaving 10 bases between the germline ends. The CDR3 has 15 residues. Here the CDR3 reads CASSLLGVMNTEAFF. The CDR3 DNA sequence: TGCGCCAGCAGCTTGTTAGGCGTTATGAACACTGAAGCTTTCTTT.

As concerns this clonotype: A much larger clone lies one base from this, so it may be a read error. The chain couples TRBV6-5 to TRBJ2-2, with D maybe TRBD2 (6 bases). CDR3 length: 17 residues. The V gene's germline CDR1 is MNHEY and CDR2 SVGAGI. Deletions cut 2 bases from V and 3 bases from J, with 16 bases between. CDR3 nucleotide sequence: TGTGCCAGCAGTTACGTGTCGCTCGGGAGATACACCGGGGAGCTGTTTTTT. Translating it yields CASSYVSLGRYTGELFF.

The chain links TRBV10-3 to TRBJ2-7; tentatively, D is TRBD1 (6 bases). V lost 6 bases and J 0 bases, leaving 12 bases between the germline ends. Germline CDR1 ENHRY, CDR2 SYGVKD. The CDR3 runs 14 residues. In nucleotides, the CDR3 is TGTGCCATCAGGACAGGCGCAAGCTCCTACGAGCAGTACTTC. Translation gives CAIRTGASSYEQYF.

The chain uses TRBV18 and TRBJ2-7, with D perhaps matching TRBD2 (5 bases). Germline CDR1 and CDR2: KGHSH and LQKENI. V was shortened by 4 bases and J by 4 bases, with 8 bases between the two germline ends. The CDR3 consists of 12 residues. CDR3 loop: CASSLEAYEQYF. In nucleotides, the CDR3 is TGTGCCAGCTCACTGGAGGCTTACGAGCAGTACTTC.

The chain combines TRBV6-1 with TRBJ2-7, with D unresolved. The CDR3 covers 12 residues. CDR1 and CDR2 (germline): MNHNS, SASEGT. V was pared by 7 bases and J by 4 bases, with 11 bases between. CDR3 DNA sequence: TGTGCCAGCACCAAGGGTCCGTACGAGCAGTACTTC. Its translation: CASTKGPYEQYF.

The V and J genes are TRBV13 and TRBJ2-3, with D uncertain. CDR3 length: 14 amino acids. V gave up 2 bases and J gave up 1 base, with 7 bases separating them. Germline CDR1 PRHDT, CDR2 FYEKMQ (reference sequence). CDR3 DNA: TGTGCCAGCAGCTTACGTGGGGGCACAGATACGCAGTATTTT. Translating gives CASSLRGGTDTQYF.

This clonotype was seen only a few times. V gene TRBV6-6 combines with J gene TRBJ1-1, with TRBD1 identical over 7 bases. CDR1 and CDR2 (germline): MNHNY, SVGAGI (reference sequence). This CDR3 comprises 15 residues. Germline trimming cut 8 bases from V and 5 bases from J; bases unmatched to any gene: 14. The CDR3 region has the DNA TGTGCCAGCCGGAGGGGGAACAGGGGAGGGACTGAAGCTTTCTTT. It encodes CASRRGNRGGTEAFF.

This clonotype came up a few times. The rearrangement uses TRBV30 and TRBJ2-7; 8 bases are a match to TRBD1. Trimming cost V 7 bases and J 5 bases; bases outside gene matches: 10. This CDR3 has 13 residues. Germline V lookup: CDR1 GTSNPN, CDR2 SVGIG (reference sequence). CDR3 bases: TGTGCCTCTGAGACAGGGGAACGCCACGAGCAGTACTTC. The encoded protein is CASETGERHEQYF.

This clonotype was recorded at least ten times. This chain connects TRBV12-3 or TRBV12-4 to TRBJ1-5; D not resolved. The ends were cut back, 6 bases at V and 5 bases at J, with 8 bases in the middle. The CDR3 has 12 residues. This chain's CDR3 is CASRSGYQPQHF. The CDR3 DNA reads TGTGCCAGCAGATCTGGGTATCAGCCCCAGCATTTT.

V is TRBV6-2 or TRBV6-3 and J is TRBJ1-5; 9 nucleotides align to TRBD1. V lost 5 bases and J lost 7; bases outside the gene matches: 3. This CDR3 has 13 amino acids. Per germline, CDR1 MNHEY and CDR2 SVGEGT. CDR3 protein: CASSTGGQQPQHF. Written as DNA, the CDR3 is TGTGCCAGCAGTACAGGGGGCCAACAGCCCCAGCATTTT.